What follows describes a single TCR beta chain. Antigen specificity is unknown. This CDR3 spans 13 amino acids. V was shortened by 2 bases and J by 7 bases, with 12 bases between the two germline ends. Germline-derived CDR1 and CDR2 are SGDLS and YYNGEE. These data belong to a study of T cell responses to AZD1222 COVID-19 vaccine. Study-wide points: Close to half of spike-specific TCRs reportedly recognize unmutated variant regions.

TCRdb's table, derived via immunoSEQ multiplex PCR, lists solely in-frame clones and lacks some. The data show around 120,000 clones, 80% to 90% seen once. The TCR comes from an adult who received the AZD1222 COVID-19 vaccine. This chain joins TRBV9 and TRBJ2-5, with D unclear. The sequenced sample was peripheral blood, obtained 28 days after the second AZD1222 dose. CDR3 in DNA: TGTGCCAGCAGCGTGGAGCCGACTGGGACCCAGTACTTC. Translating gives CASSVEPTGTQYF.